This entry concerns a single TCR beta chain. No antigen is known for it. This sample is drawn from a study of T cell responses to AZD1222 COVID-19 vaccine. Findings and caveats of the study: Compared with day 0, the breadth and depth of the Spike-specific TCR repertoire rose significantly after two doses of AZD1222.

The data were produced by immunoSEQ multiplex PCR, yet TCRdb's version contains in-frame clones alone and is incomplete. The sample carries 120,000 to 150,000 clones, around 91% recorded once. This TCR was sampled from an adult in good health. The sequences come from peripheral blood, collected on day 0 of AZD1222 vaccination.

This chain's CDR3 is CASSQSWETSETQYF. The CDR3 nucleotides read TGCGCCAGCAGCCAATCCTGGGAGACAAGTGAGACCCAGTACTTC. The rearrangement links TRBV4-3 to TRBJ2-5, with a possible D match to TRBD2 (5 bases). The CDR3 is made up of 15 amino acids. Germline-derived CDR1 and CDR2 are LGHNA and YSLEER. V dropped 2 bases and J dropped 5 bases, with 15 bases sitting between them.